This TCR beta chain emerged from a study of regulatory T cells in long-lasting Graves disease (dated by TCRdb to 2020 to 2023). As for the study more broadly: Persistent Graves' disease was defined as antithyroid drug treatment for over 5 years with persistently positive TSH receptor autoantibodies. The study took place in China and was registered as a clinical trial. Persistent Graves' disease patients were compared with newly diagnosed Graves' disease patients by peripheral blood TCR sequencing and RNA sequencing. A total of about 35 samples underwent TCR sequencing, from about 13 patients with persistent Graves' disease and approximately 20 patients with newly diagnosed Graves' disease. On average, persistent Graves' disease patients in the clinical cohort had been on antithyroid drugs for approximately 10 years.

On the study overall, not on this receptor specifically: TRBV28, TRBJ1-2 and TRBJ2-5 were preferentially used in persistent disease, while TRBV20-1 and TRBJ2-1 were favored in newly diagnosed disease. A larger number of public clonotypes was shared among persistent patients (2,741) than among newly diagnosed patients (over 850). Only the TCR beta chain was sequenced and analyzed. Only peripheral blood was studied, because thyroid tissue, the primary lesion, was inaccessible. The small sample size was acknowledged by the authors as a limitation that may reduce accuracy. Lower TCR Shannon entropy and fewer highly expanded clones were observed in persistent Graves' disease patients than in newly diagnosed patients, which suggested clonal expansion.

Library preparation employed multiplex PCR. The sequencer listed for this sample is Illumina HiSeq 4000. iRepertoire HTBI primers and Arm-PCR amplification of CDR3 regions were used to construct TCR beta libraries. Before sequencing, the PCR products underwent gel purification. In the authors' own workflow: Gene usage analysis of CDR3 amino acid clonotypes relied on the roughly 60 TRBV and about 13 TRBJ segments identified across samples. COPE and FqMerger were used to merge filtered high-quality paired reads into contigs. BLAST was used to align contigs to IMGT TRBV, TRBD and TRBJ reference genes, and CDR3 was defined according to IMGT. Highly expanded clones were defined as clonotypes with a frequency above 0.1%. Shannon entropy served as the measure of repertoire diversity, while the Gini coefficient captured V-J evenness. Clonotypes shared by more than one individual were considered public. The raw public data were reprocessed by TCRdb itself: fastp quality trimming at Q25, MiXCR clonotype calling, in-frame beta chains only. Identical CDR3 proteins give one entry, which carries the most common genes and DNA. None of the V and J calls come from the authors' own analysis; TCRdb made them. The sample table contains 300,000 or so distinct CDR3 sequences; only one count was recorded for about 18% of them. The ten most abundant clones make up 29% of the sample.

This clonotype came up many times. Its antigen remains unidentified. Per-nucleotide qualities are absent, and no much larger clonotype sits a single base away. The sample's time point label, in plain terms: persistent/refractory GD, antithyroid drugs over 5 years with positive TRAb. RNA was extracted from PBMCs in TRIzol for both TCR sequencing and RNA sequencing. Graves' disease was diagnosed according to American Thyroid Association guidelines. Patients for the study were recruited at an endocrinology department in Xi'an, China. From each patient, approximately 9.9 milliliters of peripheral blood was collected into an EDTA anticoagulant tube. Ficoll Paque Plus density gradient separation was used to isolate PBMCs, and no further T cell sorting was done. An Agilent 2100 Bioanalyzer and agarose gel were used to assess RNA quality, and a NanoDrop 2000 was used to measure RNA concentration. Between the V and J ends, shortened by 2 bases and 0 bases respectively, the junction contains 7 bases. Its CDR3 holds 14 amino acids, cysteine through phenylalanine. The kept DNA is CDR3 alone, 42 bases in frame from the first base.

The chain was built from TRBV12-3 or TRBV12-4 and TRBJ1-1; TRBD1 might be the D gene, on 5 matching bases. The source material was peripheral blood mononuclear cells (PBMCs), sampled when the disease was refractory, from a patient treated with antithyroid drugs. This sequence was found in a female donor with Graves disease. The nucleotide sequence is TGTGCCAGCAGTTTACGGGGGATGAACACTGAAGCTTTCTTT. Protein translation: CASSLRGMNTEAFF.